This T cell receptor beta chain came from a study of a mutant IDH1 vaccine in newly diagnosed glioma. Overall study context: Following radiotherapy alone, or alongside temozolomide cycles, vaccination was started after an interval of 4-6 weeks. Antecedent treatment encompassed radiotherapy, temozolomide, or their combination; the majority received both. Study-level results: Among patients, around 93% showed immune responses induced by the vaccine.

The CDR3 runs 14 residues. Germline V gene sequence: CDR1 LGHNA, CDR2 YNFKEQ. V lost 0 bases and J lost 5, with 9 bases in between. This sample's time point: week 11, during vaccination. Each dose of the vaccine consisted of 300 ug of mutant IDH1 20-mer peptide, with topical imiquimod. Astrocytomas that were new, WHO grade 3 or 4, IDH1-mutant and ATRX-lost were present in the donors. TCRdb keeps only in-frame clones here, not all; method: immunoSEQ multiplex PCR. Here the sample spans around 120,000 clones, around four fifths being singletons. This clone was recorded a few times. The antigen remains undetermined. The same CDR3 also results from other DNA sequences found in this sample.

This clonotype was sampled from a man in his forties with glioma. The chain links TRBV4-2 to TRBJ2-3, with D possibly TRBD2 on 6 matching bases. This material consisted of PBMCs, taken from a glioma patient whose treatment included an IDH1 peptide vaccine. The CDR3 loop is CASSQELAGDTQYF. The CDR3 coding sequence is TGTGCCAGCAGCCAAGAACTAGCAGGAGATACGCAGTATTTT.